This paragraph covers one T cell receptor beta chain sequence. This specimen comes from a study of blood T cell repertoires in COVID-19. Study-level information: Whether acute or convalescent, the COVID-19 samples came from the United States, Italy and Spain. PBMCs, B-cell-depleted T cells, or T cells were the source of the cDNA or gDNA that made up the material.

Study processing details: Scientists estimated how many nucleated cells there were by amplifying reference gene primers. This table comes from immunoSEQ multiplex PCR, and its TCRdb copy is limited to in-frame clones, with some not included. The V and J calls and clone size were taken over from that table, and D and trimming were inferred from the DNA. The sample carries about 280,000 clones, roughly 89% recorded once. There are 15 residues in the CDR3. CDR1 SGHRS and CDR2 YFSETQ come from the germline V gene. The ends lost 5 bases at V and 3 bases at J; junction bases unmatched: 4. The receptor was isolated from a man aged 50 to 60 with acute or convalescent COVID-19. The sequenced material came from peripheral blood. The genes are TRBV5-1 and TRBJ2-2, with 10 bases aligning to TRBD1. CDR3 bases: TGCGCCAGCAGAAGACAGGGGGCTGACACCGGGGAGCTGTTTTTT. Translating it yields CASRRQGADTGELFF.